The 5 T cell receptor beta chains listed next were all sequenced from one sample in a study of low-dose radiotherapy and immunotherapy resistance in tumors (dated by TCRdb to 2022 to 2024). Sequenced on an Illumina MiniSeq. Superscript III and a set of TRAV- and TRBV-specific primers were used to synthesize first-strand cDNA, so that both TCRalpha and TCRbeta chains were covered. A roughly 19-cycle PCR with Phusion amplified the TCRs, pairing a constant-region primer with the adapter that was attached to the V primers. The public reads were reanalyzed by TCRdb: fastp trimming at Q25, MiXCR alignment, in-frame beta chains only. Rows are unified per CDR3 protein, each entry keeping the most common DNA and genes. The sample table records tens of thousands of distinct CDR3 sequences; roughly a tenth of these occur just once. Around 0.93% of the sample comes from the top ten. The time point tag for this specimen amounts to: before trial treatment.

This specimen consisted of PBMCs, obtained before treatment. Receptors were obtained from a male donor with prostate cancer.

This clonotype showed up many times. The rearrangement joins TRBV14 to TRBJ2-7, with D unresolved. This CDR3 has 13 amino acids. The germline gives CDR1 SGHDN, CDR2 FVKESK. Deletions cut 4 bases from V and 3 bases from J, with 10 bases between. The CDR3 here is CASSRNLDYEQYF. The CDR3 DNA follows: TGTGCCAGCAGCCGTAACCTTGACTACGAGCAGTACTTC.

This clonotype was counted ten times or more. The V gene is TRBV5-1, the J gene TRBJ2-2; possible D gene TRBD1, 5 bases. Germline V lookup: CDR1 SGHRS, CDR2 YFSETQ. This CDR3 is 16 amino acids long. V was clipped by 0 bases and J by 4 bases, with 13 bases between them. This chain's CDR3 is CASSLAGQSATGELFF. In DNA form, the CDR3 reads TGCGCCAGCAGCTTGGCCGGACAATCCGCCACCGGGGAGCTGTTTTTT.

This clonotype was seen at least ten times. The CDR3 spells CASRAGAGEQYF. Here the CDR3 DNA reads TGTGCCAGCAGGGCTGGAGCCGGGGAGCAGTACTTC. This sequence joins TRBV28 and TRBJ2-7; D is undetermined. Germline loops: CDR1 MDHEN, CDR2 SYDVKM. The CDR3 spans 12 residues. V was shortened by 6 bases and J by 7 bases, with 13 bases between the two germline ends.

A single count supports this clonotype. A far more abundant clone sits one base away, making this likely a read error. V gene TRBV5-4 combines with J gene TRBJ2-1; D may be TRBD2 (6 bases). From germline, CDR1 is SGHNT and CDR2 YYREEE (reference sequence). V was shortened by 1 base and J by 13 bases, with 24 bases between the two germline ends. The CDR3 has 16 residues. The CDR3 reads CASSLSAGGRQETQFF. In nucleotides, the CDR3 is TGTGCCAGCAGCTTGTCGGCAGGAGGGAGACAAGAGACCCAGTTCTTC.

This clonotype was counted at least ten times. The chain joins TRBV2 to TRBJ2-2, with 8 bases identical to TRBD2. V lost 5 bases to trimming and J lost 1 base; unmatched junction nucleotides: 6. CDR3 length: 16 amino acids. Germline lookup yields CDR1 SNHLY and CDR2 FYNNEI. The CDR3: CASSKMAGGNTGELFF. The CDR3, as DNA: TGTGCCAGCAGTAAAATGGCGGGAGGGAACACCGGGGAGCTGTTTTTT.